Listed below are T cell receptor beta chains from one sample, sequenced in a study of CD8+ T cells in alopecia areata. This table comes from immunoSEQ multiplex PCR, and its TCRdb copy is limited to in-frame clones, with some not included. The sample records roughly 250,000 clones, less than 80% being singletons. Sequencing was performed on CD4+ T cells sorted from blood, taken at week 0. The receptors derive from a human donor with alopecia areata. CDR3s include the opening cysteine and the closing phenylalanine or tryptophan. The D gene is left open where the match is weak. Clone size is stated in some rows and not others, as once, few, many or a class when expanded.

CDR3 length: 13; clone size: -; D gene: TRBD1; V gene: TRBV7-9; J gene: TRBJ2-3; CDR3 DNA: TGTGCCAGCAGCTTAGCGGGGACAGAAACGCAGTATTTT; CDR3 protein: CASSLAGTETQYF
CDR3 length: 17; clone size: -; D gene: -; V gene: TRBV4-1; J gene: TRBJ1-6; CDR3 DNA: TGCGCCAGCAGCCAAGCGGGTACAGGTGGGACTAATTCACCCCTCCACTTT; CDR3 protein: CASSQAGTGGTNSPLHF
CDR3 length: 15; clone size: -; D gene: TRBD1; V gene: TRBV5-1; J gene: TRBJ1-1; CDR3 DNA: TGCGCCAGCAGCCCCGGGACAGGGTTGGACACTGAAGCTTTCTTT; CDR3 protein: CASSPGTGLDTEAFF
CDR3 length: 14; clone size: -; D gene: TRBD1; V gene: TRBV19; J gene: TRBJ2-5; CDR3 DNA: TGTGCCAGTAGCCTAGGACAGGGACAAGAGACCCAGTACTTC; CDR3 protein: CASSLGQGQETQYF
CDR3 length: 14; clone size: -; D gene: -; V gene: TRBV5-6; J gene: TRBJ2-5; CDR3 DNA: TGTGCCAGCAGCTTGGTATTCATGCCGGAGACCCAGTACTTC; CDR3 protein: CASSLVFMPETQYF
CDR3 length: 13; clone size: -; D gene: -; V gene: TRBV2; J gene: TRBJ2-5; CDR3 DNA: TGTGCCAGCAGTAGACAGGTTCGAGAGACCCAGTACTTC; CDR3 protein: CASSRQVRETQYF
CDR3 length: 15; clone size: -; D gene: -; V gene: TRBV5-6; J gene: TRBJ2-5; CDR3 DNA: TGTGCCAGCAGCTGGCCCGGGACTCGCCAAGAGACCCAGTACTTC; CDR3 protein: CASSWPGTRQETQYF
CDR3 length: 12; clone size: few; D gene: -; V gene: TRBV29-1; J gene: TRBJ2-7; CDR3 DNA: TGCAGCGCCAGGACTTCCACCTACGAGCAGTACTTC; CDR3 protein: CSARTSTYEQYF
CDR3 length: 16; clone size: -; D gene: -; V gene: TRBV11-1; J gene: TRBJ2-1; CDR3 DNA: TGTGCCAGCAGCCGGCCGTTTAGGGGAACGGACAATGAGCAGTTCTTC; CDR3 protein: CASSRPFRGTDNEQFF
CDR3 length: 16; clone size: -; D gene: -; V gene: TRBV5-1; J gene: TRBJ2-3; CDR3 DNA: TGCGCCAGCAGCTTGGATTCGGGTCCCGGGGTAGATACGCAGTATTTT; CDR3 protein: CASSLDSGPGVDTQYF
CDR3 length: 15; clone size: -; D gene: -; V gene: TRBV7-9; J gene: TRBJ2-1; CDR3 DNA: TGTGCCAGCAGCTTAGCGTTGGGGACCCGGCATGAGCAGTTCTTC; CDR3 protein: CASSLALGTRHEQFF
CDR3 length: 14; clone size: few; D gene: -; V gene: TRBV27; J gene: TRBJ2-1; CDR3 DNA: TGTGCCAGCAGCCGGGACGGATGGCACAATGAGCAGTTCTTC; CDR3 protein: CASSRDGWHNEQFF
CDR3 length: 14; clone size: -; D gene: TRBD1; V gene: TRBV9; J gene: TRBJ2-7; CDR3 DNA: TGTGCCAGCAGCGCGACAGGGGGGAACTACGAGCAGTACTTC; CDR3 protein: CASSATGGNYEQYF
CDR3 length: 13; clone size: -; D gene: TRBD1; V gene: TRBV30; J gene: TRBJ2-7; CDR3 DNA: TGTGCCTGGAGGGGACAGGCTTCCTACGAGCAGTACTTC; CDR3 protein: CAWRGQASYEQYF
CDR3 length: 12; clone size: few; D gene: TRBD2; V gene: TRBV29-1; J gene: TRBJ2-5; CDR3 DNA: TGCAGCGGTACGGGGGGAGGAGAGACCCAGTACTTC; CDR3 protein: CSGTGGGETQYF
CDR3 length: 14; clone size: -; D gene: -; V gene: TRBV6-5; J gene: TRBJ2-7; CDR3 DNA: TGTGCCAGCGGATTAAAGTCCCACATCTACGAGCAGTACTTC; CDR3 protein: CASGLKSHIYEQYF
CDR3 length: 16; clone size: -; D gene: -; V gene: TRBV5-6; J gene: TRBJ1-6; CDR3 DNA: TGTGCCAGCAGCTTGGGATGGGGGTCCTATAATTCACCCCTCCACTTT; CDR3 protein: CASSLGWGSYNSPLHF
CDR3 length: 16; clone size: -; D gene: TRBD1; V gene: TRBV27; J gene: TRBJ2-7; CDR3 DNA: TGTGCCAGCAGTCCCCGGACAGGGCTCAGCTCCTACGAGCAGTACTTC; CDR3 protein: CASSPRTGLSSYEQYF
CDR3 length: 15; clone size: once; D gene: TRBD2; V gene: TRBV2; J gene: TRBJ2-5; CDR3 DNA: TGTGCCAGCAGTTTGGGACTAGCGGGGGTGGTGACCCAGTACTTC; CDR3 protein: CASSLGLAGVVTQYF
CDR3 length: 11; clone size: -; D gene: -; V gene: TRBV30; J gene: TRBJ1-2; CDR3 DNA: TGTGCCTGGAGTAGGGGGTATGGCTACACCTTC; CDR3 protein: CAWSRGYGYTF
CDR3 length: 19; clone size: once; D gene: TRBD2; V gene: TRBV13; J gene: TRBJ2-7; CDR3 DNA: TGTGCCAGCAGCTTAGTCCCTGGACTAGCGGGGGGCCAGTCCTACGAGCAGTACTTC; CDR3 protein: CASSLVPGLAGGQSYEQYF
CDR3 length: 14; clone size: -; D gene: -; V gene: TRBV5-1; J gene: TRBJ2-2; CDR3 DNA: TGCGCCAGCAGCTTGGAAGTGTTCACCGGGGAGCTGTTTTTT; CDR3 protein: CASSLEVFTGELFF